This entry lists 25 T cell receptor beta chains sequenced from one sample in a study of cytomegalovirus exposure and HLA in healthy donors (dated by TCRdb to 2015 to 2018). Libraries were constructed by the immunoSEQ multiplex PCR assay. The immuneACCESS repertoire file appears here via TCRdb, limited to in-frame rearrangements. These files lack a portion of the clones; in checked studies, under half of the deficit traces to unresolved V genes, and the cause of the others is not known. The sample includes 45,000 to 55,000 clones, with approximately 85% observed a single time. The ten largest clonotypes hold under 7% of the sample. Sequenced sample: PBMCs. The source of these receptors is a woman aged 30 to 39 in good health and CMV-seronegative.

The V call is TRBV5-1, the J call TRBJ2-7, with 8 nucleotides matching TRBD1. This CDR3 comprises 14 residues. Germline CDR1 reads SGHRS; CDR2 reads YFSETQ. Losses at the gene ends were 4 bases for V and 5 bases for J; bases not matched to a gene: 8. The CDR3 DNA sequence: TGCGCCAGCAGCCCGTGGACAGGGAAGGACGAGCAGTACTTC. Translated: CASSPWTGKDEQYF.

V gene TRBV29-1 combines with J gene TRBJ2-7, with 8 bases matching TRBD2. This CDR3 comprises 13 residues. Germline V gene data show CDR1 as SQVTM and CDR2 as ANQGSEA. V lost 7 bases to trimming and J lost 0 bases; unmatched junction nucleotides: 5. The DNA for the CDR3 is TGCAGCGCCTGGAGCGGGAGCTCCTACGAGCAGTACTTC. Protein product: CSAWSGSSYEQYF.

This clone has more than one count but fewer than ten. The chain uses TRBV12-1 and TRBJ2-1; TRBD2 is taken as the D call from the table, unchecked against the DNA. TRBV12-1 has pseudogene status. The CDR3 has 14 amino acids. The CDR3 loop is CASSFIRGYNEQFF. CDR3 nucleotides: TGTGCCAGCAGCTTTATCCGCGGTTACAATGAGCAGTTCTTC.

V usage is TRBV10-1 and J usage is TRBJ2-7, with 7 bases identical to TRBD1. Trimming cost V 5 bases and J 0 bases; bases outside gene matches: 7. The CDR3 spans 15 residues. Germline loops: CDR1 WNHNN, CDR2 SYGVQD (reference sequence). The CDR3 bases are TGCGCCAGCAGTTCTGACAGGGATAGCTCCTACGAGCAGTACTTC. This encodes CASSSDRDSSYEQYF.

This clone appeared once. This chain connects TRBV4-1 to TRBJ2-7, with D maybe TRBD1 (6 bases). Deletions cut 5 bases from V and 2 bases from J, with 16 bases between. CDR3 size: 15 residues. Germline V gene lookup returns CDR1 MGHRA and CDR2 YSYEKL. This chain's CDR3 is CASSSFEGGPYEQYF. CDR3 DNA sequence: TGCGCCAGCAGCTCATTCGAAGGGGGTCCCTACGAGCAGTACTTC.

The gene calls are TRBV2 and TRBJ1-2, with a tentative D call TRBD1 (6 bases). V lost 4 bases to trimming and J lost 1 base, with 16 bases between them. The CDR3 consists of 16 residues. Germline V gene lookup returns CDR1 SNHLY and CDR2 FYNNEI. The CDR3 DNA reads as TGTGCCAGCAGTGCCGAACCGGGACATTTTAACTATGGCTACACCTTC. It translates to CASSAEPGHFNYGYTF.

The chain couples TRBV11-2 to TRBJ2-3; TRBD2 matches 10 bases. There are 16 residues in the CDR3. The germline gives CDR1 SGHAT, CDR2 FQNNGV. J was trimmed by 6 bases and V by 0 bases; bases with no gene match: 6. The CDR3 reads CASSLEAGGMGDTQYF. CDR3 nucleotide sequence: TGTGCCAGCAGCTTAGAAGCGGGAGGGATGGGGGATACGCAGTATTTT.

J is TRBJ2-1 and V is TRBV7-8; D unclear. Trimming took off 1 base at V and 4 bases at J, with 23 bases between the two ends. This CDR3 contains 19 residues. Looked up from germline, CDR1 is SGHVS and CDR2 is FQNEAQ. The CDR3 region has the DNA TGTGCCAGCAGCTTAGAACGATGGATGACTTTTAGCAATTACAATGAGCAGTTCTTC. Translating it yields CASSLERWMTFSNYNEQFF. Filled out from reference TRBV7-8 and TRBJ2-1, the complete variable domain reads GAGVSQSPRYKVAKRGQDVALRCDPISGHVSLFWYQQALGQGPEFLTYFQNEAQLDKSGLPSDRFFAERPEGSVSTLKIQRTQQEDSAVYLCASSLERWMTFSNYNEQFFGPGTRLTVL.

Notes on this clone: A read error may produce the germline difference seen at one junction end. V gene TRBV7-7 combines with J gene TRBJ2-7; 8 bases line up with TRBD1. The CDR3 runs 14 residues. The V gene's germline CDR1 is SSHAT and CDR2 FNYEAQ (reference sequence). The CDR3 sequence: CASSLGTGHYEQYF. CDR3 nucleotides: TGTGCTAGCAGCTTGGGGACAGGCCACTACGAGCAGTACTTC. Combining the CDR3 with reference TRBV7-7 and TRBJ2-7 gives the whole variable domain GAGVSQSPRYKVTKRGQDVTLRCDPISSHATLYWYQQALGQGPEFLTYFNYEAQPDKSGLPSDRFSAERPEGSISTLTIQRTEQRDSAMYRCASSLGTGHYEQYFGPGTRLTVT.

The CDR3 DNA is TGTGCCAGCAGTTTTGACAGGGCAACTAATGAAAAACTGTTTTTT. It codes for CASSFDRATNEKLFF. The chain uses TRBV27 and TRBJ1-4; TRBD1 matches at 7 bases. With 3 bases clipped from V and 0 bases from J, the junction kept 1 base outside the gene matches. The CDR3 is made up of 15 amino acids. The V gene's germline CDR1 is MNHEY and CDR2 SMNVEV (reference sequence).

The rearrangement joins TRBV14 to TRBJ2-2; D not resolved. V was trimmed by 2 bases and J by 0 bases, leaving 16 bases between them. The CDR3 runs to 18 residues. Germline assignment: CDR1 SGHDN and CDR2 FVKESK. The CDR3 reads CASSQRRLEETNTGELFF. In DNA, the CDR3 is TGTGCCAGCAGCCAAAGACGTCTTGAGGAGACGAACACCGGGGAGCTGTTTTTT.

This chain connects TRBV27 to TRBJ2-1, with D tentatively TRBD2 (5 bases). This CDR3 region has 15 residues. Trimming left V 6 bases short and J 2 bases short, with 14 bases between. Germline CDR1 reads MNHEY; CDR2 reads SMNVEV (reference sequence). CDR3 loop: CASSQAEPAYNEQFF. CDR3 DNA: TGTGCCAGCAGCCAAGCGGAGCCCGCCTACAATGAGCAGTTCTTC.

The CDR3 region is CASSPRLADNEQFF. As DNA, the CDR3 is TGTGCCAGCAGCCCGAGACTAGCGGACAATGAGCAGTTCTTC. The chain recombines TRBV27 with TRBJ2-1; TRBD2 agrees at 9 bases. V shed 6 bases, J shed 5 bases, and the junction held 5 bases outside the gene matches. This CDR3 region has 14 residues. Per the germline V gene, CDR1 is MNHEY and CDR2 is SMNVEV (reference sequence).

This chain joins TRBV10-1 and TRBJ2-1, with 8 bases fitting TRBD1. V shed 2 bases and J 3 bases; nucleotides not matched to a gene: 3. The CDR3 length is 15 residues. CDR1 is WNHNN and CDR2 is SYGVQD in the germline V gene (reference sequence). CDR3 in DNA: TGCGCCAGCAGTGAGGATGACAGGGGCTACAATGAGCAGTTCTTC. As protein: CASSEDDRGYNEQFF.

The chain recombines TRBV25-1 with TRBJ1-2; D might be TRBD1 (6 bases). CDR1 is MGHDK and CDR2 is SYGVNS in the germline V gene. The CDR3 is made up of 12 amino acids. V shed 6 bases and J shed 8 bases, with 13 bases lying between them. The CDR3 region has the DNA TGTGCCAGCAGCCTTCAGGGGTGGGGCTACACCTTC. It codes for CASSLQGWGYTF.

J is TRBJ2-1 and V is TRBV28; TRBD2 is a possible D gene (5 bases). The CDR3 has 12 amino acids. Germline V gives CDR1 MDHEN, CDR2 SYDVKM. Trimming stripped 4 bases from V and 12 bases from J, with 13 bases between. The CDR3 sequence: CASSSLPEVQFF. The DNA for the CDR3 is TGTGCCAGCAGTTCCCTCCCGGAGGTGCAGTTCTTC. The whole variable domain, filled in from reference TRBV28 and TRBJ2-1, reads DVKVTQSSRYLVKRTGEKVFLECVQDMDHENMFWYRQDPGLGLRLIYFSYDVKMKEKGDIPEGYSVSREKKERFSLILESASTNQTSMYLCASSSLPEVQFFGPGTRLTVL.

This chain links TRBV7-9 with TRBJ1-2; perhaps TRBD1 as D (6 bases). Trimming removed 2 bases from V and 2 bases from J, with 9 bases in between. Per the germline V gene, CDR1 is SEHNR and CDR2 is FQNEAQ (reference sequence). The CDR3 is made up of 14 amino acids. The CDR3 bases are TGTGCCAGCAGCTTAACAGGGACAAACTATGGCTACACCTTC. This encodes CASSLTGTNYGYTF. The whole variable domain, filled in from reference TRBV7-9 and TRBJ1-2, reads DTGVSQNPRHKITKRGQNVTFRCDPISEHNRLYWYRQTLGQGPEFLTYFQNEAQLEKSRLLSDRFSAERPKGSFSTLEIQRTEQGDSAMYLCASSLTGTNYGYTFGSGTRLTVV.

The chain carries TRBV7-9 and TRBJ2-4, with D possibly being TRBD2 (5 bases). The V end lost 5 bases, the J end lost 3 bases, and 11 bases lay between the germline ends. The CDR3 has 14 amino acids. Germline CDR1 SEHNR, CDR2 FQNEAQ (reference sequence). The CDR3 DNA follows: TGTGCCAGCAGCCCCCGGGGAGTCAAAAACATTCAGTACTTC. It specifies CASSPRGVKNIQYF.

This clone was seen a single time. This chain joins TRBV6-5 and TRBJ2-5, with D possibly matching TRBD2 (5 bases). The CDR3 extends over 14 amino acids. Germline CDR1 is MNHEY and CDR2 is SVGAGI. The V and J ends lost 3 bases and 5 bases respectively, with 13 bases between them. CDR3 amino acids: CASSYGGLGETQYF. The CDR3 coding sequence is TGTGCCAGCAGTTATGGAGGCTTAGGGGAGACCCAGTACTTC.

V and J are TRBV27 and TRBJ1-1; possibly TRBD1 for D (6 bases). Looked up from germline, CDR1 is MNHEY and CDR2 is SMNVEV (reference sequence). The ends were cut back, 7 bases at V and 1 base at J, with 7 bases in the middle. The CDR3 length is 12 residues. This CDR3 is CASMTGNTEAFF. The DNA of the CDR3 is TGTGCCAGCATGACAGGGAACACTGAAGCTTTCTTT.

The rearrangement links TRBV9 to TRBJ2-7, with 8 positions matching TRBD2. Germline CDR1 SGDLS, CDR2 YYNGEE. The CDR3 runs to 16 residues. Losses at the gene ends were 3 bases for V and 5 bases for J; bases not matched to a gene: 13. The CDR3 here is CASSAQPGTRVHEQYF. The CDR3 region has the DNA TGTGCCAGCAGCGCCCAACCCGGGACTAGAGTCCACGAGCAGTACTTC.

The chain carries TRBV30 and TRBJ1-5; 7 bases fit TRBD1. The length of the CDR3 is 14 residues. V trimming: 1 base; J trimming: 3 bases; junction bases outside the gene matches: 3. Per germline, CDR1 GTSNPN and CDR2 SVGIG (reference sequence). The CDR3 region is CAWSGGQPNQPQHF. The CDR3 region has the DNA TGTGCCTGGAGTGGGGGACAGCCCAATCAGCCCCAGCATTTT.

The rearrangement joins TRBV6-1 to TRBJ2-7; TRBD2 agrees at 11 bases. This CDR3 has 14 residues. J lost 5 bases, V lost 4 bases, and 4 bases had no gene match. CDR1 is MNHNS and CDR2 is SASEGT in the germline V gene. The CDR3 spells CASSGRLAGNEQYF. CDR3 sequence (DNA): TGTGCCAGCAGTGGCCGACTAGCGGGAAACGAGCAGTACTTC.

The V and J genes are TRBV10-2 and TRBJ2-1, with TRBD2 matching 8 bases. This CDR3 has 15 amino acids. V was clipped by 2 bases and J by 3 bases; unmatched bases: 3. The V gene's germline CDR1 is WSHSY and CDR2 SAAADI. CDR3 in DNA: TGCGCCAGCAGTGAGGTGGCGGGGGGCTACAATGAGCAGTTCTTC. Residues: CASSEVAGGYNEQFF.

This chain connects TRBV5-5 to TRBJ1-5; 8 bases agree with TRBD1. Germline lookup yields CDR1 SGHKS and CDR2 YYEKEE (reference sequence). CDR3 length: 14 residues. The trim removed 4 bases at V and 4 bases at J, leaving 4 bases unmatched. The CDR3 spells CASSLQGGNQPQHF. Written as DNA, the CDR3 is TGTGCCAGCAGCCTACAGGGGGGGAATCAGCCCCAGCATTTT.